The source of this T cell receptor (beta chain) is a study of beta chain features in type 1 diabetes. Study-wide findings and caveats: Unsettled here was the matter of whether HLA type influences TCRB rearrangement.

Looked up from germline, CDR1 is SNHLY and CDR2 is FYNNEI. The CDR3 is 15 amino acids. Trimming took 7 bases from V and 2 from J; bases not matched to a gene: 10. Investigators reverse transcribed all isolated RNA, so they sequenced expressed TCRB transcripts. Assay: immunoSEQ multiplex PCR; the TCRdb copy retains only in-frame clones and omits some. Among 10,000 to 15,000 clones listed, 40% to 55% were seen once. This clone was picked up a small number of times. Its specificity is unknown. The TCR comes from a man aged 18 to 35 in good health. Sequencing was done on a sample of stem cell memory CD4+ T cells from blood. The chain carries TRBV2 and TRBJ1-2; 7 bases are a match to TRBD1. As DNA, the CDR3 is TGTGCCAGCAATGATAATCCGACAGGGAACTATGGCTACACCTTC. Residues: CASNDNPTGNYGYTF.